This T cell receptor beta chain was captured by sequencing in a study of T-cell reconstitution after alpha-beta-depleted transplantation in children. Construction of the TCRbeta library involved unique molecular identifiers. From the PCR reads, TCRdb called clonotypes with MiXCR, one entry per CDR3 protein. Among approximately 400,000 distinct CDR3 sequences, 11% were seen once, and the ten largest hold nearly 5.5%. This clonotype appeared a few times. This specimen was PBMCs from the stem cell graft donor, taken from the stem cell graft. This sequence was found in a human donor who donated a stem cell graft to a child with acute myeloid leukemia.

This CDR3 is CASSKLAGHNEQFF. Written as DNA, the CDR3 is TGTGCCAGTAGTAAACTAGCGGGCCACAATGAGCAGTTCTTC. The rearrangement joins TRBV19 to TRBJ2-1; the match to TRBD2 covers 9 bases. The J segment lost 5 bases and the V segment lost 4 bases, leaving 3 bases of the junction unmatched. The CDR3 is 14 amino acids. CDR1 and CDR2 from the germline V gene are LNHDA and SQIVND (reference sequence).